The 13 T cell receptor beta chains given below trace back to one sample, sequenced in a study of monozygotic twins with inflammatory bowel disease. TCRdb re-called the 5' RACE reads, yielding one record per CDR3 amino acid sequence without DNA. The sample has roughly 150,000 distinct CDR3 sequences. Material: blood. Receptors originate from a human donor with ulcerative colitis or Crohn's disease, or a healthy co-twin of an affected twin (not recorded which).

The chain carries TRBV14 and TRBJ2-1. This CDR3 has 14 amino acids. Germline-derived CDR1 and CDR2 are SGHDN and FVKESK. The CDR3 here is CASSHHLGYDEQFF. Full variable domain (rest looked up from reference TRBV14 and TRBJ2-1): EAGVTQFPSHSVIEKGQTVTLRCDPISGHDNLYWYRRVMGKEIKFLLHFVKESKQDESGMPNNRFLAERTGGTYSTLKVQPAELEDSGVYFCASSHHLGYDEQFFGPGTRLTVL.

The chain uses TRBV19 and TRBJ1-4. The CDR3 is 16 amino acids. Per the germline V gene, CDR1 is LNHDA and CDR2 is SQIVND (reference sequence). CDR3 sequence reads: CASSIDWTLLDEKLFF.

J is TRBJ2-3 and V is TRBV20-1; TCRdb gives TRBD2 as the D gene, but with no DNA this cannot be confirmed. Germline CDR1 is DFQATT and CDR2 is SNEGSKA (reference sequence). The length of the CDR3 is 16 residues. The CDR3 spells CSAGPILAGNTDTQYF.

The J gene is TRBJ1-2, the V gene TRBV4-2. Germline-derived CDR1 and CDR2 are LGHNA and YNFKEQ. CDR3 length: 14 amino acids. CDR3 sequence reads: CASSQGSENYGYTF.

V usage is TRBV11-3 and J usage is TRBJ2-7; TCRdb selects TRBD1, and the lack of DNA leaves this call unchecked. The germline CDR1 and CDR2 sequences are SGHNT and YENEEA. The CDR3 is made up of 14 amino acids. CDR3 residues: CASSTDRDPYEQYF. Based on the CDR3 plus reference TRBV11-3 and TRBJ2-7, the full variable domain is EAGVVQSPRYKIIEKKQPVAFWCNPISGHNTLYWYLQNLGQGPELLIRYENEEAVDDSQLPKDRFSAERLKGVDSTLKIQPAELGDSAVYLCASSTDRDPYEQYFGPGTRLTVT.

The genes are TRBV28 and TRBJ2-1; TCRdb's D call of TRBD2 is untestable without DNA. The germline V gene encodes CDR1 MDHEN and CDR2 SYDVKM. The CDR3 length is 17 residues. This CDR3 is CTSSRTFGGLADNEQFF. Full variable domain (outside the CDR3, taken from reference TRBV28 and TRBJ2-1): DVKVTQSSRYLVKRTGEKVFLECVQDMDHENMFWYRQDPGLGLRLIYFSYDVKMKEKGDIPEGYSVSREKKERFSLILESASTNQTSMYLCTSSRTFGGLADNEQFFGPGTRLTVL.

The rearrangement links TRBV7-2 to TRBJ1-3. The CDR3 contains 13 residues. CDR1 and CDR2 from the germline V gene are SGHTA and FQGNSA. The CDR3 loop reads CASSLLAGNTIYF.

The chain employs TRBV5-1 and TRBJ1-1; TCRdb designates TRBD1, a call that cannot be tested without DNA. Per the germline V gene, CDR1 is SGHRS and CDR2 is YFSETQ. This CDR3 comprises 16 residues. The CDR3 spells CASSSYVRGLNTEAFF.

This chain links TRBV5-1 with TRBJ2-4; TCRdb's D call of TRBD2 is untestable without DNA. The CDR3 loop spans 18 amino acids. The V gene's germline CDR1 is SGHRS and CDR2 YFSETQ. CDR3 residues: CASSGGTSGRKAKNIQYF.

The V gene is TRBV28, the J gene TRBJ2-1. The CDR3 is 15 residues long. Germline lookup yields CDR1 MDHEN and CDR2 SYDVKM. The CDR3 is CASSPARSSYNEQFF.

This chain links TRBV29-1 with TRBJ2-7; with no DNA, the TCRdb D assignment of TRBD1 cannot be verified. The CDR3 consists of 15 residues. CDR1 is SQVTM and CDR2 is ANQGSEA in the germline V gene. The CDR3 region is CSVGKGAKSSYEQYF.

V usage is TRBV18 and J usage is TRBJ2-7; TCRdb lists TRBD2, though no DNA is available to test this call. Looked up from germline, CDR1 is KGHSH and CDR2 is LQKENI. The CDR3 sequence is 14 residues long. The CDR3 sequence is CASSPMGTSGEQYF.

This chain joins TRBV5-1 and TRBJ1-2; no DNA is available, so the TRBD1 call from TCRdb remains unchecked. The CDR3 consists of 15 residues. Germline-derived CDR1 and CDR2 are SGHRS and YFSETQ. The CDR3 protein is CASSLMGATLYGYTF.